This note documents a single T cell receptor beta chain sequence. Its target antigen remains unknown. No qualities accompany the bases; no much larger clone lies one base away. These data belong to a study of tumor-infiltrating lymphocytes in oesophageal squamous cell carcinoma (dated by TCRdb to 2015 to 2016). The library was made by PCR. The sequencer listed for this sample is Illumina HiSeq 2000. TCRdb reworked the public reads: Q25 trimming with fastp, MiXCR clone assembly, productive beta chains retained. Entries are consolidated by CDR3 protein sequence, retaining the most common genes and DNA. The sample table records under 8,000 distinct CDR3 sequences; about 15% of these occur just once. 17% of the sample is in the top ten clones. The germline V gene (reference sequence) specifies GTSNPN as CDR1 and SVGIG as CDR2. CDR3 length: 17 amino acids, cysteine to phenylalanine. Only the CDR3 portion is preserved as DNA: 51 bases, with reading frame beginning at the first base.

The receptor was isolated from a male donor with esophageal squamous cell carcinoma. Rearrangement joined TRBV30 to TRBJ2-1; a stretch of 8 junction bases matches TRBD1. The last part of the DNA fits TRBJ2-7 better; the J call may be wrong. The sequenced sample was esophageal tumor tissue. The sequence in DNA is TGTGCCTGGAGTGTATCCCCCGGACAGGGAAGGGCTTACGAGCAGTACTTC. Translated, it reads CAWSVSPGQGRAYEQYF.